Each of the 29 T cell receptor beta chains below was sequenced from the same sample in a study of T cell clones after liver transplantation. Generated by immunoSEQ multiplex PCR, the TCRdb table keeps only in-frame clones and is missing some. This sample carries some 60,000 clones, 70% of them seen once, and the ten largest clones take about 2.8%. The material was CD4+ T cells from blood, obtained at the roughly 15-month timepoint. The receptor source for this set is a human patient who received a liver transplant. Some of these T cells may belong to the graft donor.

The rearrangement links TRBV7-9 to TRBJ1-2; 7 positions match TRBD1. V lost 2 bases to trimming and J lost 3 bases; unmatched junction nucleotides: 12. The germline gives CDR1 SEHNR, CDR2 FQNEAQ (reference sequence). The CDR3 runs 17 residues. CDR3 in amino acids: CASSLSELGTVYYGYTF. DNA of the CDR3: TGTGCCAGCAGCTTATCAGAGTTGGGGACAGTCTACTATGGCTACACCTTC.

This rearrangement joins TRBV9 to TRBJ2-7; 7 bases agree with TRBD1. The ends lost 0 bases at V and 3 bases at J; junction bases unmatched: 3. CDR1 is SGDLS, CDR2 YYNGEE, per germline. The length of the CDR3 is 14 residues. This CDR3 reads CASSVDPGGYEQYF. The CDR3 region has the DNA TGTGCCAGCAGCGTAGATCCAGGGGGCTACGAGCAGTACTTC.

The V call is TRBV11-3, the J call TRBJ2-1, with 7 bases lining up with TRBD2. Unmatched junction bases numbered 9, after V lost 5 bases and J lost 5 bases. CDR1 SGHNT and CDR2 YENEEA come from the germline V gene. The CDR3 covers 15 residues. The CDR3 coding sequence is TGTGCCAGCAGCGAGGGGCTAGCGGAGAACAATGAGCAGTTCTTC. Translation gives CASSEGLAENNEQFF.

The genes are TRBV6-1 and TRBJ1-5; TRBD1 is a possible D gene (6 bases). CDR3 length: 13 amino acids. CDR1 MNHNS and CDR2 SASEGT come from the germline V gene. V was cut by 8 bases and J by 6 bases, with 14 bases left in between. The CDR3 coding sequence is TGTGCCAGCGGGGAAGGGGGAGTTCAGCCCCAGCATTTT. It encodes CASGEGGVQPQHF.

The chain links TRBV9 to TRBJ2-3; D not certain. CDR1 and CDR2 (germline): SGDLS, YYNGEE. V was pared by 3 bases and J by 0 bases, with 5 bases between. This CDR3 spans 13 amino acids. Written as DNA, the CDR3 is TGTGCCAGCAGCGCGACTAGCACAGATACGCAGTATTTT. Translating it yields CASSATSTDTQYF.

The J gene is TRBJ1-1, the V gene TRBV7-9, with TRBD1 matching over 7 bases. The CDR3 sequence is 15 residues long. CDR1 and CDR2 from the germline V gene are SEHNR and FQNEAQ (reference sequence). V gave up 5 bases and J gave up 0 bases; unmatched junction bases: 6. The CDR3 sequence is CASSPRQGMNTEAFF. CDR3 in DNA: TGTGCCAGCAGCCCTCGACAGGGCATGAACACTGAAGCTTTCTTT.

The V call is TRBV11-1, the J call TRBJ2-2; 15 bases map to TRBD2. This CDR3 spans 17 amino acids. V lost 5 bases to trimming and J lost 7 bases; unmatched junction nucleotides: 8. Germline CDR1 is SGHAT and CDR2 is FQDESV (reference sequence). CDR3 amino acids: CASSPGLAGGWGGELFF. DNA of the CDR3: TGTGCCAGCAGCCCGGGACTAGCGGGGGGCTGGGGCGGGGAGCTGTTTTTT.

The chain is built from TRBV27 and TRBJ2-3, with TRBD2 matching over 8 bases. CDR3 length: 14 amino acids. Trimming removed 5 bases from V and 4 bases from J; junction bases left unmatched: 5. Germline CDR1 reads MNHEY; CDR2 reads SMNVEV (reference sequence). CDR3 DNA: TGTGCCAGCAGTCCCCTGACTAGCGCAGATACGCAGTATTTT. Translated, it gives CASSPLTSADTQYF.

This chain connects TRBV5-1 to TRBJ2-2; the D call may be TRBD1 or TRBD2 (6 bases each). V was shortened by 7 bases and J by 5 bases, with 15 bases between the two germline ends. The CDR3 extends over 14 amino acids. CDR1 and CDR2 (germline): SGHRS, YFSETQ. Here the CDR3 reads CASVTGALTGELFF. For the CDR3, the DNA is TGCGCCAGCGTGACGGGGGCGCTTACCGGGGAGCTGTTTTTT.

This clone was seen only a few times. The gene calls are TRBV11-2 and TRBJ2-1; 7 positions agree with TRBD1. The CDR3 has 14 residues. V trimming: 5 bases; J trimming: 5 bases; junction bases outside the gene matches: 6. Germline V CDR1 and CDR2: SGHAT, FQNNGV. The CDR3 protein is CASSIRDRNNEQFF. Here the CDR3 DNA reads TGTGCCAGCAGCATCCGGGACAGAAACAATGAGCAGTTCTTC. The whole variable domain, remainder taken from reference TRBV11-2 and TRBJ2-1, is EAGVAQSPRYKIIEKRQSVAFWCNPISGHATLYWYQQILGQGPKLLIQFQNNGVVDDSQLPKDRFSAERLKGVDSTLKIQPAKLEDSAVYLCASSIRDRNNEQFFGPGTRLTVL.

The chain joins TRBV29-1 to TRBJ2-3; D gene uncertain. The CDR3 extends over 14 amino acids. Trimming removed 4 bases from V and 1 base from J, with 12 bases in between. The germline CDR1 and CDR2 sequences are SQVTM and ANQGSEA. The CDR3 nucleotides are TGCAGCGTTGCGGCAGTAGTGGGCACAGATACGCAGTATTTT. This encodes CSVAAVVGTDTQYF.

This clone has just one count. The chain has TRBV19 and TRBJ1-5; the D is unclear. The CDR3 extends over 14 amino acids. V dropped 7 bases and J dropped 0 bases, with 10 bases sitting between them. CDR1 and CDR2 (germline): LNHDA, SQIVND (reference sequence). The CDR3 sequence is CASTTATSNQPQHF. The CDR3 coding sequence is TGTGCCAGTACAACGGCGACTAGCAATCAGCCCCAGCATTTT.

The chain employs TRBV6-5 and TRBJ1-5, with a possible D match to TRBD1 (5 bases). The length of the CDR3 is 15 residues. V lost 7 bases, J lost 4 bases, and 17 bases lay in between. Germline V gives CDR1 MNHEY, CDR2 SVGAGI. CDR3 in amino acids: CASILGRGLNQPQHF. CDR3 sequence (DNA): TGTGCCAGCATCCTGGGACGGGGCTTGAATCAGCCCCAGCATTTT.

The chain employs TRBV7-2 and TRBJ2-1, with D perhaps TRBD1 (6 bases). V was cut by 6 bases and J by 1 base, with 16 bases left in between. Looked up from germline, CDR1 is SGHTA and CDR2 is FQGNSA. CDR3 length: 16 residues. The CDR3 DNA reads TGTGCCAGCAGTCAGGGCAGGGGTAGTTCCTACAATGAGCAGTTCTTC. Translation: CASSQGRGSSYNEQFF.

The CDR3 DNA reads TGTGCCAGCAGCCTTAGCGGGTCTCAAGAGACCCAGTACTTC. Translation: CASSLSGSQETQYF. The chain links TRBV14 to TRBJ2-5, with TRBD2 identical over 7 bases. Trimming at V came to 4 bases and at J to 2 bases, leaving 4 bases not matched to a gene. Germline CDR1 is SGHDN and CDR2 is FVKESK. The CDR3 has 14 amino acids.

This chain connects TRBV29-1 to TRBJ1-2; possible D gene TRBD1, 5 bases. V was clipped by 3 bases and J by 3 bases, with 14 bases between them. Germline CDR1 reads SQVTM; CDR2 reads ANQGSEA. CDR3 size: 14 residues. The CDR3 here is CSVDSPRVDYGYTF. CDR3 in DNA: TGCAGCGTTGATAGTCCCAGGGTGGACTATGGCTACACCTTC.

This clone has only a few counts. V gene TRBV20-1 combines with J gene TRBJ1-5; D unclear. The V gene's germline CDR1 is DFQATT and CDR2 SNEGSKA (reference sequence). This CDR3 has 11 amino acids. The ends were cut back, 1 base at V and 9 bases at J, with 7 bases in the middle. This CDR3 reads CSARGGGPQHF. The CDR3 nucleotides read TGCAGTGCTAGAGGAGGTGGGCCCCAGCATTTT.

The CDR3 here is CAWSVVGGVVEEGRHEQYV. The CDR3, as DNA: TGTGCCTGGAGTGTAGTGGGAGGGGTGGTCGAAGAGGGACGACACGAGCAGTACGTC. The chain recombines TRBV30 with TRBJ2-7; 7 bases line up with TRBD2. The CDR3 sequence is 19 residues long. Germline V gives CDR1 GTSNPN, CDR2 SVGIG (reference sequence). The junction had 22 bases not matched to a gene; V was cut back by 0 bases and J by 5 bases.

This rearrangement joins TRBV2 to TRBJ1-5; 11 bases match TRBD1. This CDR3 has 15 residues. Germline CDR1 reads SNHLY; CDR2 reads FYNNEI. V trimming: 6 bases; J trimming: 5 bases; junction bases outside the gene matches: 6. The CDR3: CASRQGQGEDQPQHF. CDR3 coding DNA: TGTGCCAGCAGACAGGGACAGGGGGAAGATCAGCCCCAGCATTTT.

V usage is TRBV30 and J usage is TRBJ1-1; tentative D call: TRBD1 (5 bases). The CDR3 totals 13 residues. Germline V gene sequence: CDR1 GTSNPN, CDR2 SVGIG (reference sequence). The V gene lost 5 bases and the J gene lost 3 bases, with 13 bases spanning the gap. CDR3 residues: CAWQVGGDTEAFF. The CDR3 nucleotides are TGTGCCTGGCAGGTGGGGGGGGACACTGAAGCTTTCTTT.

V gene TRBV18 combines with J gene TRBJ1-2, with 10 bases fitting TRBD1. This CDR3 contains 14 residues. V trimming: 2 bases; J trimming: 6 bases; junction bases outside the gene matches: 3. Germline values: CDR1 KGHSH, CDR2 LQKENI. The CDR3 sequence is CASSPSGTGDGYTF. The DNA of the CDR3 is TGTGCCAGCTCACCATCCGGGACAGGGGATGGCTACACCTTC.

The gene calls are TRBV28 and TRBJ1-2, with D possibly TRBD1 on 6 matching bases. V was trimmed by 7 bases and J by 4 bases, leaving 10 bases between them. Germline CDR1 reads MDHEN; CDR2 reads SYDVKM. The CDR3 spans 12 residues. The DNA for the CDR3 is TGTGCCAGCATAGGGACAAGCTATGGCTACACCTTC. Protein: CASIGTSYGYTF.

The rearrangement joins TRBV21-1 to TRBJ2-1; TRBD2, as called in the table, went unchecked against the DNA. TRBV21-1 is shown as a pseudogene. This CDR3 comprises 15 residues. The CDR3 region has the DNA TGTGCCAGCAGCACGGGACTAGCGGGAGACAATGAGCAGTTCTTC. Its translation is CASSTGLAGDNEQFF.

There are a few counts of this clone. The CDR3 loop reads CASGTEENQPQHF. The CDR3 DNA is TGTGCCAGCGGCACAGAAGAGAATCAGCCCCAGCATTTT. The chain carries TRBV6-1 and TRBJ1-5; no firm D call. This CDR3 spans 13 amino acids. Between the trimmed V and J ends, which lost 8 bases and 4 bases, there was a span of 12 bases. Germline V lookup: CDR1 MNHNS, CDR2 SASEGT.

This clone appeared a few times. The chain couples TRBV5-1 to TRBJ2-1; 13 nucleotides match TRBD2. CDR1 SGHRS and CDR2 YFSETQ come from the germline V gene. The CDR3 consists of 18 residues. V was clipped by 0 bases and J by 1 base; unmatched bases: 4. This CDR3 is CASSLGQLAGGSYNEQFF. The CDR3 bases are TGCGCCAGCAGCTTGGGACAACTAGCGGGAGGGTCCTACAATGAGCAGTTCTTC.

The rearrangement joins TRBV30 to TRBJ2-3; D is perhaps TRBD2 (5 bases). Germline CDR1 is GTSNPN and CDR2 is SVGIG (reference sequence). The CDR3 spans 12 residues. V shed 0 bases and J shed 11 bases, with 12 bases lying between them. The CDR3 sequence is CAWSVHLGRQYF. In DNA, the CDR3 is TGTGCCTGGAGTGTACATCTTGGGAGGCAGTATTTT.

V is TRBV6-6 and J is TRBJ1-1; possibly TRBD1 for D (5 bases). The CDR3 has 13 amino acids. Germline CDR1 MNHNY, CDR2 SVGAGI (reference sequence). Deletions cut 6 bases from V and 7 bases from J, with 15 bases between. The CDR3 sequence is CASSWGVVVEAFF. In nucleotides, the CDR3 is TGTGCCAGCAGCTGGGGGGTAGTAGTTGAAGCTTTCTTT.

The rearrangement joins TRBV5-1 to TRBJ2-5; 9 nucleotides match TRBD2. Germline-derived CDR1 and CDR2 are SGHRS and YFSETQ. The CDR3 consists of 14 residues. V trimming: 4 bases; J trimming: 2 bases; junction bases outside the gene matches: 3. Here the CDR3 DNA reads TGCGCCAGCAGCAAAACTAGCGGGCAAGAGACCCAGTACTTC. This codes for CASSKTSGQETQYF.

The chain joins TRBV19 to TRBJ2-2; D ambiguous. Germline V gives CDR1 LNHDA, CDR2 SQIVND (reference sequence). Trimming cost V 5 bases and J 1 base, with 8 bases left between them. The CDR3 has 14 amino acids. The CDR3 coding sequence is TGTGCCAGTAGTGGCTGGGGGAACACCGGGGAGCTGTTTTTT. Its translation: CASSGWGNTGELFF.